This entry describes one T cell receptor beta chain. V was pared by 5 bases and J by 3 bases, with 13 bases between. Germline V lookup: CDR1 SGHNT, CDR2 YENEEA. The CDR3 covers 14 residues. The entry originates in a study of blood T cell repertoires in COVID-19. In the study overall: COVID-19 samples, acute and convalescent, were from the United States, Italy and Spain. Nucleic acid was either cDNA or gDNA, and it came from T cells, B-cell-depleted T cells, or PBMCs.

Produced via immunoSEQ multiplex PCR; TCRdb's table is partial and in-frame only. The sample records about 64,000 clones, about 88% being singletons. Those enrolled in Seattle joined during active infection and were followed longitudinally afterward. The specimen sequenced was peripheral blood. The V call is TRBV11-3, the J call TRBJ1-1; D gene unclear. The clonotype originates from a woman aged 55-69 years with COVID-19, enrolled during active disease. CDR3 in DNA: TGTGCCAGCAGCCAGCGGGCGAGTTACACTGAAGCTTTCTTT. Its translation: CASSQRASYTEAFF.